This T cell receptor beta chain emerged from a study of CD8+CD57+ T cells in acquired aplastic anemia. Study-wide background: The mean DNA yield obtained from sorted CD4+ and CD8+ cells came to 3.2 ug. The average read count for CD4+ cells in healthy donors was some 9.9 million. Whole-study findings and limits: Significance was not reached for CD8+ Simpson's diversity between patients and controls. About 29 shared CD8+ CDR3s appeared highly expressed within patients' immunodominant clones.

Researchers used genomic DNA as the template to profile TCR beta VDJ and CDR3. TCRdb passed the reads through MiXCR, listing each CDR3 protein once. The sample includes some 220,000 distinct CDR3 sequences, around 32% of them seen just once. Regarding this clonotype: The antigen is unknown.

In germline, CDR1 is LGHDT, CDR2 YNNKEL (reference sequence). The CDR3 contains 13 residues. V was pared by 3 bases and J by 4 bases, with 9 bases between. The sequence came from a human donor in good health, serving as a control. Specimen: sorted CD4+, CD8+, or CD8+CD57+ T cells (not recorded which) from PBMCs. V and J are TRBV3-1 and TRBJ2-5; unclear D gene. The CDR3 spells CASSQTLIETQYF. CDR3 nucleotides: TGTGCCAGCAGCCAGACGTTAATAGAGACCCAGTACTTC.